This T cell receptor (beta chain) was identified during a study of graft-versus-host responses after intestinal transplantation. Study background: Tacrolimus plus steroids were given to all recipients for approximately three years, preceded by anti-thymocyte globulin induction.

Study-level findings and limits: Graft-versus-host to host-versus-graft clonal ratios in allografts were high in patients with graft-donor T cell macrochimerism. Detection of GvH clones occurred in recipient marrow, and some had their first appearance in ileum or blood. There was an association between peak levels of circulating GvH clones and early post-transplant HvG declines.

The length of the CDR3 is 13 residues. Trimming took 6 bases from V and 3 from J; bases not matched to a gene: 5. In germline, CDR1 is GTSNPN, CDR2 SVGIG (reference sequence). Tissue processing of the graft released intraepithelial and lamina propria lymphocytes from it. This clone was seen a single time. Its antigen is unknown. Repertoires were generated with immunoSEQ multiplex PCR, while TCRdb's copy carries only in-frame clones and drops some. The table has around 8,000 clones, about 84% seen once. The chain couples TRBV30 to TRBJ1-2; 9 nucleotides agree with TRBD1. The source of this sequence is a human patient who received an intestinal transplant, so some T cells may come from the graft donor. Specimen: ileum tissue, collected 120 to 130 days after transplant. In nucleotides, the CDR3 is TGTGCCTGCCAAAGGACAGGGGACTATGGCTACACCTTC. As protein: CACQRTGDYGYTF.